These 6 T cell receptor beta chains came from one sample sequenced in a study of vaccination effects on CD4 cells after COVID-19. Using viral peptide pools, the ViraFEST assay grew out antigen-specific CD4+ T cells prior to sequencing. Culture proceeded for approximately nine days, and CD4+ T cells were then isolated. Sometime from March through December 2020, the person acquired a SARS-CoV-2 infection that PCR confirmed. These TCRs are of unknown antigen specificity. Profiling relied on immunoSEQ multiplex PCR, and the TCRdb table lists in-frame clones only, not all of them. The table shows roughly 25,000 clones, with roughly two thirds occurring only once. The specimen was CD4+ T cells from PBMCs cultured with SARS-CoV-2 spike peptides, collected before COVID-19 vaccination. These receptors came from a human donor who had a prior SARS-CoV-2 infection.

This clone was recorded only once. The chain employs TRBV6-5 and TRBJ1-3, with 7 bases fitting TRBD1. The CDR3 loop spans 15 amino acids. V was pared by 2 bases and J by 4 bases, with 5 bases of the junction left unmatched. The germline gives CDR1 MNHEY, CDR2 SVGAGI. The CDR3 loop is CASSYDREAGNTIYF. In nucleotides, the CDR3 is TGTGCCAGCAGTTACGACAGGGAGGCAGGAAACACCATATATTTT.

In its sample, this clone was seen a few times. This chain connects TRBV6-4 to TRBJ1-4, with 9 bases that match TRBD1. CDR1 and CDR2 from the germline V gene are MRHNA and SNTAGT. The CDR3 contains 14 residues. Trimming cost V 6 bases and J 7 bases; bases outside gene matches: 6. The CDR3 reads CASRPDRGSEKLFF. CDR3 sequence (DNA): TGTGCCAGCAGACCAGACAGGGGGTCTGAAAAACTGTTTTTT.

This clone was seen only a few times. DNA of the CDR3: TGTGCCAGTAGTATCGACAGTGAGAACTACGAGCAGTACTTC. As protein: CASSIDSENYEQYF. The chain has TRBV19 and TRBJ2-7; a possible D gene is TRBD1 (5 bases). CDR1 is LNHDA, CDR2 SQIVND, per germline (reference sequence). V was pared by 3 bases and J by 3 bases, with 12 bases between. The CDR3 is 14 residues long. The full variable domain, with the rest looked up from reference TRBV19 and TRBJ2-7, is DGGITQSPKYLFRKEGQNVTLSCEQNLNHDAMYWYRQDPGQGLRLIYYSQIVNDFQKGDIAEGYSVSREKKESFPLTVTSAQKNPTAFYLCASSIDSENYEQYFGPGTRLTVT.

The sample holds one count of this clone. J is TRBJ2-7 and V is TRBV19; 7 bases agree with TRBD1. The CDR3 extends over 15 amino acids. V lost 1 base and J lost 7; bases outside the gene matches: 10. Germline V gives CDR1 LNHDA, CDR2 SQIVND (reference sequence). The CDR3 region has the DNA TGTGCCAGTAGTATAGCCCCCGGGACAGAGATGGAGCAGTACTTC. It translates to CASSIAPGTEMEQYF.

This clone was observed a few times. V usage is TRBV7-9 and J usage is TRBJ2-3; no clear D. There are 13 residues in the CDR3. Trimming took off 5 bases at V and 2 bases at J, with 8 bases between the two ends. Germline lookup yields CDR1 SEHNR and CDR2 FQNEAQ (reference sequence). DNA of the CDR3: TGTGCCAGCAGCCAACAGATCACAGATACGCAGTATTTT. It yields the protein CASSQQITDTQYF.

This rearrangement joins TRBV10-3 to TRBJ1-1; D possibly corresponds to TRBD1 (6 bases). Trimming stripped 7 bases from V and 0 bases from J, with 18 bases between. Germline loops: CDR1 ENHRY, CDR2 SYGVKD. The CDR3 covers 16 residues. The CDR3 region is CAITRDVQGMNTEAFF. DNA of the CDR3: TGTGCCATCACCCGAGACGTACAGGGAATGAACACTGAAGCTTTCTTT.